This entry concerns a single T cell receptor beta chain. Original processing notes: Nucleated cell number was recorded as an estimate derived from reference gene primer amplification. The repertoire was sequenced with immunoSEQ multiplex PCR; TCRdb's copy has only in-frame clones and lacks some. That table gives V, J and clone size, and the DNA gave D and trimming. The sample lists around 190,000 clones; 86% were seen once. The data were taken from a study of blood T cell repertoires in COVID-19. Germline V gene sequence: CDR1 SEHNR, CDR2 FQNEAQ (reference sequence). V dropped 3 bases and J dropped 6; count of bases not matched to a gene: 8. The CDR3 runs 15 residues.

The sequenced material came from peripheral blood. The V call is TRBV7-9, the J call TRBJ1-2; TRBD1 matches 9 bases. The receptor was isolated from a man in his 70s with active or convalescent COVID-19. The CDR3 loop is CASSLDRGSRNGYTF. CDR3 in DNA: TGTGCCAGCAGCTTGGACAGGGGATCGAGGAATGGCTACACCTTC.